This passage covers 28 T cell receptor beta chains from one sample sequenced in a study of blood T cell repertoires in COVID-19. The table came from immunoSEQ multiplex PCR; TCRdb's copy has only in-frame clones and leaves some out. Of approximately 120,000 clones listed, roughly 91% are singletons. The sequencing sample was made of peripheral blood. The receptors here all came from a human donor in a cohort sampled during active COVID-19.

The chain has TRBV27 and TRBJ2-7; possible D gene TRBD2, 5 bases. The germline V gene encodes CDR1 MNHEY and CDR2 SMNVEV (reference sequence). Trimming pared 5 bases from V and 4 bases from J, leaving 15 bases between. This CDR3 is built from 14 residues. CDR3 DNA sequence: TGTGCCAGCAGTCCGCGGGCGGCCACATACGAGCAGTACTTC. It encodes CASSPRAATYEQYF.

The rearrangement links TRBV4-2 to TRBJ2-4, with 13 positions matching TRBD2. CDR3 length: 19 amino acids. Germline-derived CDR1 and CDR2 are LGHNA and YNFKEQ. The ends lost 4 bases at V and 0 bases at J; junction bases unmatched: 9. The CDR3 loop reads CASSLRTSGRTGAKNIQYF. The DNA for the CDR3 is TGTGCCAGCAGCCTAAGGACTAGCGGGAGAACTGGAGCCAAAAACATTCAGTACTTC.

The chain joins TRBV6-4 to TRBJ2-6; the D is unclear. The V and J ends lost 4 bases and 4 bases respectively, with 11 bases between them. The CDR3 sequence is 15 residues long. Germline V gives CDR1 MRHNA, CDR2 SNTAGT. The DNA of the CDR3 is TGTGCCAGCAGTGGCCGTACTGAGGGGGCCAACGTCCTGACTTTC. Encoded protein: CASSGRTEGANVLTF.

This chain joins TRBV5-6 and TRBJ1-2; the D gene is possibly TRBD1 (5 bases). Germline V gene sequence: CDR1 SGHDT, CDR2 YYEEEE. The CDR3 length is 15 residues. The V and J ends lost 0 bases and 3 bases respectively, with 12 bases between them. Here the CDR3 reads CASSLGLGGYYGYTF. Here the CDR3 DNA reads TGTGCCAGCAGCTTGGGATTGGGGGGGTACTATGGCTACACCTTC.

The chain employs TRBV5-1 and TRBJ2-7; 8 nucleotides agree with TRBD2. Trimming cost V 0 bases and J 4 bases; bases outside gene matches: 3. CDR1 and CDR2 from the germline V gene are SGHRS and YFSETQ. There are 14 residues in the CDR3. The CDR3 is CASSLAGGVYEQYF. As DNA, the CDR3 is TGCGCCAGCAGCTTGGCCGGGGGGGTTTACGAGCAGTACTTC.

The chain uses TRBV27 and TRBJ1-1; no reliable D call. Germline CDR1 is MNHEY and CDR2 is SMNVEV (reference sequence). This CDR3 has 13 residues. The V end was cut by 3 bases, the J end by 1 base, with 6 bases between. The CDR3 DNA reads as TGTGCCAGCAGTTTTGGGCAGAACACTGAAGCTTTCTTT. Amino acids: CASSFGQNTEAFF.

This clone appeared a single time. The rearrangement joins TRBV3-1 (or the pseudogene TRBV3-2) to TRBJ2-2; D unclear. The CDR3 consists of 12 residues. CDR1 and CDR2 from the germline V gene are LGHDT and YNNKEL (reference sequence). Between the trimmed V and J ends, which lost 1 base and 7 bases, there was a span of 4 bases. The CDR3 reads CASSQGSGELFF. CDR3 sequence (DNA): TGTGCCAGCAGCCAAGGGAGCGGGGAGCTGTTTTTT.

This clone showed up just once. The chain employs TRBV6-2 or TRBV6-3 and TRBJ2-1, with D maybe TRBD1 (6 bases). The CDR3 spans 14 residues. Trimming removed 3 bases from V and 4 bases from J, with 10 bases in between. Germline V gene data show CDR1 as MNHEY and CDR2 as SVGEGT. The CDR3 region has the DNA TGTGCCAGCAGTTATCAGGGGCGATACAATGAGCAGTTCTTC. Its protein is CASSYQGRYNEQFF.

This sequence joins TRBV30 and TRBJ1-1, with D uncertain. V lost 0 bases to trimming and J lost 10 bases, with 15 bases between them. CDR1 and CDR2 (germline): GTSNPN, SVGIG (reference sequence). The CDR3 has 13 amino acids. The CDR3 DNA follows: TGTGCCTGGAGTGTATTGGGCCATGACATAGCTTTCTTT. Translation: CAWSVLGHDIAFF.

The chain carries TRBV6-5 and TRBJ2-3, with 9 bases fitting TRBD2. CDR1 is MNHEY and CDR2 is SVGAGI in the germline V gene. The J segment lost 5 bases and the V segment lost 2 bases, leaving 5 bases of the junction unmatched. This CDR3 has 15 residues. The CDR3 nucleotides read TGTGCCAGCAGTTACGCGGGGGGGGCCGGAGATACGCAGTATTTT. This gives the protein CASSYAGGAGDTQYF.

This chain links TRBV7-6 with TRBJ2-1, with D maybe TRBD2 (5 bases). CDR1 is SGHVS and CDR2 is FNYEAQ in the germline V gene. This CDR3 comprises 13 residues. V was clipped by 4 bases and J by 10 bases, with 14 bases between them. Written as DNA, the CDR3 is TGTGCCAGCAGCTCCTTGGCCCCGGGGGAGCAGTTCTTC. Its translation: CASSSLAPGEQFF.

This chain connects TRBV6-6 to TRBJ2-4; 7 bases fit TRBD1. The CDR3 consists of 15 residues. V dropped 0 bases and J dropped 9; count of bases not matched to a gene: 8. Germline V lookup: CDR1 MNHNY, CDR2 SVGAGI (reference sequence). The CDR3 loop is CASSYSSGGWGIQYF. For the CDR3, the DNA is TGTGCCAGCAGTTACTCGTCAGGGGGATGGGGCATTCAGTACTTC.

This chain links TRBV5-1 with TRBJ2-1, with TRBD2 matching 12 bases. This CDR3 contains 15 residues. CDR1 is SGHRS, CDR2 YFSETQ, per germline. The J segment lost 9 bases and the V segment lost 1 base, leaving 5 bases of the junction unmatched. The CDR3: CASSLTSGRFGEQFF. In DNA, the CDR3 is TGCGCCAGCAGCTTGACTAGCGGGAGGTTTGGTGAGCAGTTCTTC.

This clone was seen more than once but under ten times. The J gene is TRBJ2-7, the V gene TRBV24-1; D is ambiguous. Germline V gives CDR1 KGHDR, CDR2 SFDVKD. This CDR3 is built from 13 residues. V lost 2 bases to trimming and J lost 2 bases, with 6 bases between them. CDR3 loop: CATSDSLTYEQYF. In DNA form, the CDR3 reads TGTGCCACCAGTGATTCACTTACCTACGAGCAGTACTTC.

This chain links TRBV9 with TRBJ2-3; tentatively, D is TRBD2 (5 bases). The CDR3 contains 14 residues. Germline values: CDR1 SGDLS, CDR2 YYNGEE. V lost 0 bases, J lost 5 bases, and 10 bases lay in between. CDR3 DNA sequence: TGTGCCAGCAGCGTAGCGGGAACGGGAGATACGCAGTATTTT. Protein sequence: CASSVAGTGDTQYF.

V is TRBV6-2 or TRBV6-3 and J is TRBJ2-1; no reliable D call. Trimming cost V 4 bases and J 8 bases, with 9 bases left between them. The CDR3 contains 12 residues. Germline CDR1 MNHEY, CDR2 SVGEGT. The CDR3 is CASSFRSDEQFF. In DNA form, the CDR3 reads TGTGCCAGCAGTTTCAGAAGCGATGAGCAGTTCTTC.

The chain is built from TRBV6-5 and TRBJ1-5; 7 nucleotides line up with TRBD1. The V and J ends lost 6 bases and 2 bases, in that order; junction bases with no gene match: 7. This CDR3 has 15 residues. The V gene's germline CDR1 is MNHEY and CDR2 SVGAGI. CDR3 residues: CASSKDRWGNQPQHF. The CDR3, as DNA: TGTGCCAGCAGCAAGGACAGGTGGGGCAATCAGCCCCAGCATTTT.

The chain has TRBV27 and TRBJ2-5, with TRBD2 matching over 10 bases. The CDR3 contains 18 residues. Unmatched junction bases numbered 12, after V lost 3 bases and J lost 2 bases. The germline CDR1 and CDR2 sequences are MNHEY and SMNVEV (reference sequence). The CDR3 reads CASSFVGSGGTKQETQYF. The CDR3 nucleotides read TGTGCCAGCAGTTTCGTAGGTAGCGGGGGGACAAAACAAGAGACCCAGTACTTC.

V usage is TRBV2 and J usage is TRBJ2-2, with D possibly being TRBD2 (5 bases). CDR3 length: 15 amino acids. From germline, CDR1 is SNHLY and CDR2 FYNNEI. Trimming removed 3 bases at V and 4 bases at J, with 12 bases between. The CDR3 region is CASSEKWGATGELFF. The CDR3 DNA sequence: TGTGCCAGCAGTGAGAAGTGGGGAGCCACCGGGGAGCTGTTTTTT.

This clone was observed once. The chain combines TRBV10-3 with TRBJ1-1; D perhaps matches TRBD1 (5 bases). CDR1 is ENHRY and CDR2 is SYGVKD in the germline V gene. The V end was cut by 6 bases, the J end by 1 base, with 6 bases between. The CDR3 totals 12 residues. The DNA for the CDR3 is TGTGCCATCAGGGACAAGAACACTGAAGCTTTCTTT. This encodes CAIRDKNTEAFF.

J is TRBJ2-2 and V is TRBV2; D perhaps matches TRBD1 (5 bases). The germline V gene encodes CDR1 SNHLY and CDR2 FYNNEI. Trimming removed 10 bases at V and 0 bases at J, with 12 bases between. The CDR3 length is 14 residues. CDR3 sequence: CATSQESNTGELFF. Written as DNA, the CDR3 is TGTGCCACATCACAGGAATCGAACACCGGGGAGCTGTTTTTT.

The chain links TRBV10-1 to TRBJ2-2, with D perhaps matching TRBD1 (5 bases). Trimming took 5 bases from V and 2 from J, leaving 9 bases between them. The germline V gene encodes CDR1 WNHNN and CDR2 SYGVQD (reference sequence). CDR3 length: 14 residues. The CDR3 protein is CASSQGHNTGELFF. The CDR3 DNA reads TGCGCCAGCAGTCAAGGACACAACACCGGGGAGCTGTTTTTT.

The J gene is TRBJ1-1, the V gene TRBV5-4; D might be TRBD1 (5 bases). Trimming took 0 bases from V and 7 from J, leaving 10 bases between them. The V gene's germline CDR1 is SGHNT and CDR2 YYREEE (reference sequence). The CDR3 loop spans 13 amino acids. The CDR3 region is CASSLAGGDEAFF. For the CDR3, the DNA is TGTGCCAGCAGCTTGGCGGGGGGGGATGAAGCTTTCTTT.

The CDR3 is CAISERTRDKDTQYF. The CDR3 DNA sequence: TGTGCCATCAGTGAAAGGACCAGGGACAAAGATACGCAGTATTTT. V and J are TRBV10-3 and TRBJ2-3; D is possibly TRBD1 (6 bases). Germline values: CDR1 ENHRY, CDR2 SYGVKD. Deletions cut 3 bases from V and 5 bases from J, with 15 bases between. CDR3 length: 15 amino acids.

The V gene is TRBV3-1 (or the pseudogene TRBV3-2), the J gene TRBJ2-3; 10 nucleotides align to TRBD2. V dropped 1 base and J dropped 2; count of bases not matched to a gene: 6. Germline lookup yields CDR1 LGHDT and CDR2 YNNKEL (reference sequence). This CDR3 is built from 17 residues. For the CDR3, the DNA is TGTGCCAGCAGCCAAGTACTAGCGGGAATTGACACAGATACGCAGTATTTT. It specifies CASSQVLAGIDTDTQYF.

The V and J genes are TRBV10-2 and TRBJ2-5, with 10 bases aligning to TRBD2. Germline CDR1 is WSHSY and CDR2 is SAAADI. The V and J ends lost 9 bases and 5 bases, in that order; junction bases with no gene match: 6. This CDR3 region has 13 residues. CDR3 in amino acids: CAREREGRETQYF. Written as DNA, the CDR3 is TGCGCCAGAGAGCGGGAGGGCCGGGAGACCCAGTACTTC.

This clone was found a few times. The chain uses TRBV28 and TRBJ2-7; 8 bases match TRBD2. V lost 5 bases to trimming and J lost 12 bases; unmatched junction nucleotides: 18. CDR1 and CDR2 (germline): MDHEN, SYDVKM. CDR3 length: 15 amino acids. The CDR3 region is CASSPPNGLAPSRYF. The DNA of the CDR3 is TGTGCCAGCAGTCCCCCCAACGGACTAGCCCCGAGTAGGTACTTC.

The J gene is TRBJ2-5, the V gene TRBV24-1; 8 bases fit TRBD1. CDR1 is KGHDR, CDR2 SFDVKD, per germline. The CDR3 loop spans 21 amino acids. V lost 0 bases, J lost 4 bases, and 21 bases stayed unmatched. CDR3 in amino acids: CATSDLRVYVISAGGRETQYF. The CDR3 nucleotides read TGTGCCACCAGTGATTTGAGGGTATACGTAATAAGCGCAGGGGGCCGAGAGACCCAGTACTTC.